This T cell receptor beta chain was sequenced for a study of cytomegalovirus exposure and HLA in healthy donors. Germline assignment: CDR1 ENHRY and CDR2 SYGVKD. V dropped 10 bases and J dropped 4 bases, with 13 bases sitting between them. This CDR3 is 12 amino acids long. About this clone: Its cognate antigen is unknown.

Whereas donors were nominally healthy upon sampling, unrecorded immune exposures were probable. The PCR ran on 60 Vbeta and 13 Jbeta primers. Using immunoSEQ multiplex PCR, the repertoire was profiled, and TCRdb retains in-frame clones only, with some absent. The sample holds 150,000 to 200,000 clones, less than 90% seen once. Study-wide points: Reports indicate that TCR beta sequences accurately predicted the HLA-A and HLA-B alleles of most subjects. Overall, approximately 150 TCR beta chains were annotated as cytomegalovirus-associated.

The receptor was isolated from a man between 18 and 29 years old in good health and CMV-seronegative. V and J are TRBV10-3 and TRBJ1-2; TRBD1 is a possible D gene (6 bases). The sequenced material came from PBMCs. This chain's CDR3 is CATSSTGYGYTF. The CDR3 coding sequence is TGTGCCACCAGCTCGACAGGCTATGGCTACACCTTC.